The rows below give T cell receptor beta chains drawn from one sample of a study of OX40 agonist ivuxolimab in advanced cancers. Some clones are missing from TCRdb's copy, which holds only in-frame ones; the method was immunoSEQ multiplex PCR. The data hold about 31,000 clones, with around 87% observed a single time. The sample here was CD4+ or CD8+ T cells sorted from blood, taken in a trial of the OX40 agonist ivuxolimab. Receptors originate from an adult with an advanced solid tumor such as melanoma, head and neck, liver or kidney cancer. Each CDR3 is given with its conserved first and last residue. D genes are given only for firm matches. The size entry is marked missing in some rows and otherwise reads once, few, many or a size class.

size	D	V	J	CDR3	DNA
few	.	TRBV5-1	TRBJ1-5	CASSLDSSDNQPQHF	TGCGCCAGCAGCTTGGATTCCAGCGACAATCAGCCCCAGCATTTT
.	TRBD1	TRBV19	TRBJ1-1	CASSYRGRFEAFF	TGTGCCAGTAGTTACAGGGGGCGGTTTGAAGCTTTCTTT
.	.	TRBV6-6	TRBJ2-6	CASSYSASPGANVLTF	TGTGCCAGCAGTTACTCAGCTTCCCCTGGGGCCAACGTCCTGACTTTC
once	.	TRBV6-6	TRBJ1-4	CASSMGEKLFF	TGTGCCAGCAGCATGGGGGAAAAACTGTTTTTT
.	.	TRBV13	TRBJ2-7	CASSSMGLDYEQYF	TGTGCCAGCAGCTCGATGGGACTCGACTACGAGCAGTACTTC
.	.	TRBV19	TRBJ1-5	CASSRRTADQPQHF	TGTGCCAGTAGTCGGAGAACAGCAGATCAGCCCCAGCATTTT
.	.	TRBV18	TRBJ2-3	CASSVPGTDTQYF	TGTGCCAGCTCCGTCCCAGGCACAGATACGCAGTATTTT
.	TRBD2	TRBV5-4	TRBJ2-5	CASSLALAGLVVETQYF	TGTGCCAGCAGCTTGGCGCTAGCGGGACTGGTGGTGGAGACCCAGTACTTC
.	TRBD1	TRBV6-5	TRBJ2-7	CASKIDRDPSYEQYF	TGTGCCAGCAAAATCGACAGGGACCCTTCCTACGAGCAGTACTTC
few	.	TRBV4-1	TRBJ2-5	CASSPVNKETQYF	TGCGCCAGCAGCCCAGTCAATAAAGAGACCCAGTACTTC
once	.	TRBV5-8	TRBJ1-2	CASSLVPGHYGYTF	TGTGCCAGCAGCTTGGTTCCGGGTCACTATGGCTACACCTTC
.	.	TRBV7-2	TRBJ1-3	CASSLEAGNTIYF	TGTGCCAGCAGCTTGGAGGCTGGAAACACCATATATTTT
.	.	TRBV15	TRBJ1-5	CATSPQGSAHSNQPQHF	TGTGCCACCAGCCCCCAGGGGTCTGCACATAGCAATCAGCCCCAGCATTTT
.	TRBD2	TRBV5-1	TRBJ2-3	CASRELAGATDTQYF	TGCGCCAGCAGAGAACTAGCGGGAGCCACAGATACGCAGTATTTT
.	TRBD1	TRBV5-3	TRBJ2-3	CARSLASTEDRLADTQYF	TGTGCCAGAAGCTTGGCCTCAACAGAGGACAGGTTGGCAGATACGCAGTATTTT
.	.	TRBV2	TRBJ2-3	CASIVEPYTDTQYF	TGTGCCAGCATTGTAGAGCCATACACAGATACGCAGTATTTT
.	.	TRBV7-2	TRBJ2-2	CASGGITNTGELFF	TGTGCCAGCGGGGGCATAACGAACACCGGGGAGCTGTTTTTT
.	TRBD1	TRBV11-2	TRBJ2-5	CASSYDRGFGTQYF	TGTGCCAGCAGCTATGACAGGGGGTTTGGGACCCAGTACTTC
.	.	TRBV5-1	TRBJ1-5	CASSPTVGLNQPQHF	TGCGCCAGCAGCCCCACTGTTGGGTTAAATCAGCCCCAGCATTTT
few	.	TRBV6-6	TRBJ2-5	CASSFTGTQAETQYF	TGTGCCAGCAGTTTTACCGGGACTCAGGCGGAGACCCAGTACTTC
.	TRBD1	TRBV4-2	TRBJ1-1	CASSRGTGNTEAFF	TGTGCCAGCAGCCGAGGGACAGGCAACACTGAAGCTTTCTTT
.	TRBD2	TRBV2	TRBJ2-5	CASRRESETQYF	TGTGCCAGCAGGCGGGAGTCGGAGACCCAGTACTTC
once	TRBD1	TRBV15	TRBJ1-5	CATSRHRGREQPQHF	TGTGCCACCAGCAGACACAGGGGACGGGAGCAGCCCCAGCATTTT
few	.	TRBV6-6	TRBJ1-5	CASSPSNSNQPQHF	TGTGCCAGCAGCCCCTCCAACAGCAATCAGCCCCAGCATTTT
.	TRBD2	TRBV28	TRBJ2-1	CASSPSSGSSNEQFF	TGTGCCAGCAGTCCCTCTAGCGGGAGCTCAAATGAGCAGTTCTTC